This is a list of T cell receptor beta chains from one sample in a study of sequential checkpoint blockade in melanoma. The repertoire was sequenced with immunoSEQ multiplex PCR; TCRdb's copy has only in-frame clones and lacks some. The sample lists 16,000 or so clones, approximately 80% seen once, with approximately 12% in the top ten. The material sequenced was CD8+ T cells sorted from blood (inferred from file names), taken from a patient given nivolumab and ipilimumab in sequence. These receptor sequences come from a human donor with melanoma. Each CDR3 is given with its conserved first and last residue. D genes are given only for firm matches. Clone size appears in some rows only: once, few, many, or a class for an expanded clone.

J,V,size,D,CDR3,DNA
TRBJ1-6,TRBV5-4,-,-,CASSFFGGLPLHF,TGTGCCAGCAGCTTCTTCGGAGGTCTTCCCCTCCACTTT
TRBJ2-7,TRBV19,medium-sized,-,CASSITGRGTYEQYF,TGTGCCAGTAGTATTACGGGACGGGGGACGTACGAGCAGTACTTC
TRBJ2-7,TRBV19,-,TRBD2,CASSITSGRAYEQYF,TGTGCCAGTAGTATAACTAGCGGGAGGGCATACGAGCAGTACTTC
TRBJ2-1,TRBV6-5,-,-,CASSPRSHHEQFF,TGTGCCAGCAGTCCCCGGTCGCACCATGAGCAGTTCTTC
TRBJ2-7,TRBV27,-,-,CASSLYGRIDYEQYF,TGTGCCAGCAGTTTATACGGCAGGATCGACTACGAGCAGTACTTC
TRBJ1-6,TRBV28,-,TRBD1,CASCSRGSSYNSPLHF,TGTGCCAGCTGTTCCAGGGGGTCCTCCTATAATTCACCCCTCCACTTT
TRBJ1-1,TRBV19,-,-,CASRILGSGVEAFF,TGTGCCAGTAGGATACTCGGCTCAGGGGTTGAAGCTTTCTTT
TRBJ1-1,TRBV4-1,-,TRBD1,CASSQGGTGEAFF,TGCGCCAGCAGCCAAGGGGGGACAGGGGAAGCTTTCTTT
TRBJ1-5,TRBV28,-,-,CASSLTGSGNQPQHF,TGTGCCAGCAGTTTAACAGGGTCTGGCAATCAGCCCCAGCATTTT
TRBJ2-7,TRBV2,-,TRBD1,CASSPRQGATRFPYEQYF,TGTGCCAGCAGTCCTCGACAGGGGGCAACGCGGTTTCCCTACGAGCAGTACTTC
TRBJ2-7,TRBV29-1,-,TRBD1,CSVVGQGPFQSSYEQYF,TGCAGCGTTGTAGGACAGGGGCCGTTTCAAAGCTCCTACGAGCAGTACTTC
TRBJ1-2,TRBV7-9,few,TRBD1,CASSETGLLHGYTF,TGTGCCAGCAGCGAGACAGGGTTGTTACATGGCTACACCTTC
TRBJ2-7,TRBV7-8,few,-,CASSLGPGWGDGQYF,TGTGCCAGCAGCTTAGGCCCTGGCTGGGGGGATGGGCAGTACTTC
TRBJ2-7,TRBV30,-,TRBD1,CAWRKGTGGYEQYF,TGTGCCTGGAGGAAAGGGACAGGGGGCTACGAGCAGTACTTC
TRBJ2-7,TRBV4-1,medium-sized,-,CASSQVSQGSGQEQYF,TGCGCCAGCAGCCAAGTTTCACAGGGTTCAGGACAGGAGCAGTACTTC
TRBJ2-3,TRBV4-1,-,TRBD2,CASSQGREGDTQYF,TGCGCCAGCAGCCAAGGGCGGGAGGGAGATACGCAGTATTTT
TRBJ2-6,TRBV4-1,-,-,CASSHSSSSSGANVLTF,TGCGCCAGCAGCCATAGTAGCAGCAGCTCTGGGGCCAACGTCCTGACTTTC
TRBJ1-2,TRBV19,-,-,CASSIDRSGFYGYTF,TGTGCCAGTAGTATAGATCGGAGCGGTTTCTATGGCTACACCTTC
TRBJ1-5,TRBV30,-,-,CAWSGGRASQPQHF,TGTGCCTGGAGTGGTGGCAGGGCTTCTCAGCCCCAGCATTTT
TRBJ1-1,TRBV6-6,-,-,CASSYENWGHDTEAFF,TGTGCCAGCAGTTACGAAAATTGGGGACACGACACTGAAGCTTTCTTT
TRBJ1-2,TRBV7-9,-,-,CASSRTGLGYGYTF,TGTGCCAGCAGCAGGACTGGCTTAGGGTATGGCTACACCTTC
TRBJ1-6,TRBV10-3,-,-,CAISEPARGHLNSPLHF,TGTGCCATCAGTGAGCCGGCTAGGGGACACCTCAATTCACCCCTCCACTTT
TRBJ2-7,TRBV11-3,few,-,CASSLDRVKFEQYF,TGTGCCAGCAGCTTAGACAGGGTAAAGTTCGAGCAGTACTTC
TRBJ1-1,TRBV9,-,TRBD1,CASSEYGQGRTEAFF,TGTGCCAGCAGCGAGTATGGACAGGGTAGGACTGAAGCTTTCTTT
TRBJ1-2,TRBV7-9,-,-,CASSLATSNGYTF,TGTGCCAGCAGCTTAGCCACGAGTAATGGCTACACCTTC
TRBJ1-2,TRBV11-2,-,TRBD1,CASSTTGTGRVYGYTF,TGTGCCAGCAGCACTACCGGGACAGGTCGTGTCTATGGCTACACCTTC
TRBJ2-1,TRBV7-9,-,TRBD1,CASSSSGTGTFSYNEQFF,TGTGCCAGCAGCTCATCGGGGACAGGTACTTTCTCCTACAATGAGCAGTTCTTC
TRBJ2-7,TRBV18,-,TRBD1,CASSLDRVYPYEQYF,TGTGCCAGCTCCCTAGACAGGGTGTACCCCTACGAGCAGTACTTC
TRBJ1-2,TRBV4-3,-,TRBD1,CASSQDGGTVYGYTF,TGCGCCAGCAGCCAAGATGGGGGGACAGTGTATGGCTACACCTTC
TRBJ1-2,TRBV10-3,-,-,CAISDGQSNYGYTF,TGTGCCATCAGTGACGGACAGTCTAACTATGGCTACACCTTC
TRBJ1-2,TRBV10-3,-,TRBD1,CAIQTGEGGYTF,TGTGCCATCCAGACAGGGGAGGGTGGCTACACCTTC
TRBJ1-2,TRBV5-4,-,-,CASSLAGRGREGYGYTF,TGTGCCAGCAGCTTGGCCGGTAGGGGTAGGGAAGGCTATGGCTACACCTTC
TRBJ2-5,TRBV5-8,-,-,CATRLDRETQYF,TGTGCCACCCGACTAGATAGAGAGACCCAGTACTTC
TRBJ1-1,TRBV6-6,-,-,CASSYSVQGVGTEAFF,TGTGCCAGCAGTTACTCGGTACAGGGAGTCGGCACTGAAGCTTTCTTT
TRBJ1-1,TRBV5-1,-,TRBD1,CASSPSTGMNTEAFF,TGCGCCAGCAGCCCGTCGACAGGGATGAACACTGAAGCTTTCTTT
TRBJ1-3,TRBV15,-,TRBD1,CATSLRTGSNTIYF,TGTGCCACCAGCCTGCGGACAGGGAGCAACACCATATATTTT
TRBJ1-3,TRBV9,-,-,CASGGSPGNTIYF,TGTGCCAGCGGAGGGAGCCCTGGAAACACCATATATTTT
TRBJ2-7,TRBV14,-,TRBD1,CASSQEGTGAYEQYF,TGTGCCAGCAGCCAAGAGGGGACAGGGGCCTACGAGCAGTACTTC
TRBJ2-7,TRBV27,-,TRBD1,CASSLAGGYEQYF,TGTGCCAGCAGTTTAGCAGGGGGCTACGAGCAGTACTTC
TRBJ1-1,TRBV7-2,-,-,CASSLGLQGLNTEAFF,TGTGCCAGCAGCTTAGGTCTACAGGGATTGAACACTGAAGCTTTCTTT
TRBJ1-1,TRBV5-4,-,-,CASSPGATGGPEAFF,TGTGCCAGCAGCCCTGGGGCAACTGGGGGCCCTGAAGCTTTCTTT
TRBJ2-7,TRBV5-1,-,TRBD1,CASSLGTGTYEQYF,TGCGCCAGCAGCTTGGGGACAGGAACTTACGAGCAGTACTTC
TRBJ1-1,TRBV29-1,-,-,CSVEDGAGTEAFF,TGCAGCGTTGAAGATGGTGCGGGGACTGAAGCTTTCTTT
TRBJ2-7,TRBV6-5,-,-,CASSYGAESEQYF,TGTGCCAGCAGTTATGGTGCCGAGTCCGAGCAGTACTTC
TRBJ1-1,TRBV6-5,-,-,CASTPRAGNTEAFF,TGTGCCAGCACCCCCAGGGCAGGGAACACTGAAGCTTTCTTT
TRBJ2-1,TRBV7-2,-,-,CASSLAGWEQFF,TGTGCCAGCAGCTTAGCGGGCTGGGAGCAGTTCTTC
TRBJ2-7,TRBV27,once,TRBD1,CASSLRTGPHEQYF,TGTGCCAGCAGTTTACGGACAGGGCCCCACGAGCAGTACTTC
TRBJ2-7,TRBV20-1,-,-,CSALDRSEQYF,TGCAGTGCCTTAGACAGGTCCGAGCAGTACTTC
TRBJ2-7,TRBV15,few,-,CATSRDVAVPSNEQYF,TGTGCCACCAGCAGAGATGTGGCGGTCCCGTCTAACGAGCAGTACTTC
TRBJ1-5,TRBV28,few,-,CASSFEQDLQPQHF,TGTGCCAGCAGTTTCGAACAGGACCTTCAGCCCCAGCATTTT
TRBJ2-7,TRBV7-6,-,TRBD2,CASSAGEGSYEQYF,TGTGCCAGCAGCGCTGGGGAGGGCTCCTACGAGCAGTACTTC
TRBJ1-4,TRBV4-1,-,TRBD1,CASSRDSANEKLFF,TGCGCCAGCAGCCGGGACAGCGCTAATGAAAAACTGTTTTTT
TRBJ1-5,TRBV5-8,-,-,CASSIHWTDLDQPQHF,TGTGCCAGCAGCATCCACTGGACAGACCTGGACCAGCCCCAGCATTTT